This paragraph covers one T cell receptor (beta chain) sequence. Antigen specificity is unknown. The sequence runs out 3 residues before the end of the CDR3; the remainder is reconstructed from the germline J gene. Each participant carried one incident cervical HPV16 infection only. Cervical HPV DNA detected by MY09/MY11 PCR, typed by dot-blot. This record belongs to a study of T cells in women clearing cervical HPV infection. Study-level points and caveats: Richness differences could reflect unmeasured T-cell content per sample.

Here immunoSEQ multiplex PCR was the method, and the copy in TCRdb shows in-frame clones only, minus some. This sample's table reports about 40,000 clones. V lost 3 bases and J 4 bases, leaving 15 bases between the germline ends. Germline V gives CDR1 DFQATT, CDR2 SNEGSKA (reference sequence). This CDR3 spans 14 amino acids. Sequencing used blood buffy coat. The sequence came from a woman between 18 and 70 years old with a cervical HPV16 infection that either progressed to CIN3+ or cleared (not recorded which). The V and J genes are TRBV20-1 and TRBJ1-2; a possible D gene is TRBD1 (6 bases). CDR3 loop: CSASWQGNGYGYTF. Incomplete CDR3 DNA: TGCAGTGCTAGTTGGCAGGGGAATGGCTATGGC.